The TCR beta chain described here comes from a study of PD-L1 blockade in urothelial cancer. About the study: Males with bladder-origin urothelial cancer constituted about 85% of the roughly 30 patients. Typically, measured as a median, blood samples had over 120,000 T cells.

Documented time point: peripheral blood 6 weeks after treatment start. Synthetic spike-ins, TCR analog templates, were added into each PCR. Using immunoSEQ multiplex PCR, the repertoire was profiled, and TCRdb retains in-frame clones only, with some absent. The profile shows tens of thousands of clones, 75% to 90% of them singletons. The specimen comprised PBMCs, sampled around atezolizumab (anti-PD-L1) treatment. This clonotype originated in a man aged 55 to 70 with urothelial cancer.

The CDR3 region has the DNA TGTGCCAGCAGCCTACAGGAGAACACTGAAGCTTTCTTT. It encodes CASSLQENTEAFF. This sequence joins TRBV7-9 and TRBJ1-1, with a tentative D call TRBD1 (5 bases). The V gene lost 5 bases and the J gene lost 1 base, with 8 bases spanning the gap. The CDR3 totals 13 residues. Per germline, CDR1 SEHNR and CDR2 FQNEAQ (reference sequence).